This passage covers 23 T cell receptor beta chains from one sample sequenced in a study of siplizumab effects on memory and regulatory T cells. Sequencing used immunoSEQ multiplex PCR; TCRdb keeps in-frame clones, though not all of them. Here the sample spans some 81,000 clones, 95% being singletons. The sample consisted of CD8+ T cells sorted from blood. The receptors originated from a human donor in good health.

V and J are TRBV6-5 and TRBJ2-7, with unresolved D. This CDR3 comprises 16 residues. Germline CDR1 reads MNHEY; CDR2 reads SVGAGI. Trimming took 0 bases from V and 3 from J, leaving 15 bases between them. DNA of the CDR3: TGTGCCAGCAGTTACTCGGTGGGTCTGGGGTTCTACGAGCAGTACTTC. Its translation: CASSYSVGLGFYEQYF.

J is TRBJ2-7 and V is TRBV6-6; the match to TRBD1 covers 7 bases. The CDR3 extends over 14 amino acids. Germline values: CDR1 MNHNY, CDR2 SVGAGI (reference sequence). The junction had 8 bases not matched to a gene; V was cut back by 4 bases and J by 5 bases. The CDR3 is CASSSTRGPHEQYF. The CDR3 DNA reads TGTGCCAGCAGTTCCACGAGGGGGCCCCACGAGCAGTACTTC.

For the CDR3, the DNA is TGTGCCAGCAGTTACCTGGGGACTAGCGGGCTGAATGAGCAGTTCTTC. This codes for CASSYLGTSGLNEQFF. This chain links TRBV6-5 with TRBJ2-1; 12 bases are shared with TRBD2. CDR1 MNHEY and CDR2 SVGAGI come from the germline V gene. V lost 2 bases to trimming and J lost 7 bases; unmatched junction nucleotides: 6. The CDR3 spans 16 residues.

The genes are TRBV7-3 and TRBJ2-1, with D maybe TRBD1 (5 bases). Germline CDR1 and CDR2: SGHTA and FQGTGA. Trimming cost V 1 base and J 6 bases, with 10 bases left between them. This CDR3 has 14 amino acids. CDR3 coding DNA: TGTGCCAGCAGCTTAAAAGCTAGGGGCAATGAGCAGTTCTTC. It encodes CASSLKARGNEQFF.

This clone came up once. The chain joins TRBV7-8 to TRBJ1-1; D gene uncertain. Trimming cost V 2 bases and J 0 bases, with 4 bases left between them. Germline-derived CDR1 and CDR2 are SGHVS and FQNEAQ. The CDR3 loop spans 13 amino acids. CDR3 DNA sequence: TGTGCCAGCAGCTTAAGCCTGAACACTGAAGCTTTCTTT. Translating it yields CASSLSLNTEAFF.

This rearrangement joins TRBV4-1 to TRBJ1-5; a weak D match, TRBD1 (5 bases). Germline CDR1 MGHRA, CDR2 YSYEKL. The CDR3 is 14 residues long. V lost 4 bases to trimming and J lost 2 bases, with 9 bases between them. The CDR3 nucleotides are TGCGCCAGCAGCCCCCGGGACGGCAATCAGCCCCAGCATTTT. It yields the protein CASSPRDGNQPQHF.

The chain couples TRBV7-2 to TRBJ2-1, with 8 bases lining up with TRBD2. Germline lookup yields CDR1 SGHTA and CDR2 FQGNSA. The CDR3 sequence is 15 residues long. The J segment lost 5 bases and the V segment lost 3 bases, leaving 6 bases of the junction unmatched. This CDR3 reads CASSLRGANNNEQFF. CDR3 in DNA: TGTGCCAGCAGCTTGCGGGGGGCGAACAACAATGAGCAGTTCTTC.

The chain couples TRBV7-9 to TRBJ2-1, with 11 bases aligning to TRBD2. CDR1 is SEHNR, CDR2 FQNEAQ, per germline (reference sequence). The junction had 9 bases not matched to a gene; V was cut back by 5 bases and J by 3 bases. The CDR3 loop spans 17 amino acids. CDR3 in DNA: TGTGCCAGCAGCCTCGGGACTAGCGGCCCCCACTACAATGAGCAGTTCTTC. Its protein product is CASSLGTSGPHYNEQFF.

This clone was recorded once. The V and J genes are TRBV9 and TRBJ2-1; TRBD1 matches 9 bases. The CDR3 runs to 15 residues. V shed 3 bases, J shed 6 bases, and the junction held 7 bases outside the gene matches. Germline-derived CDR1 and CDR2 are SGDLS and YYNGEE. As DNA, the CDR3 is TGTGCCAGCAGCGGACGTTCGGGACAGGGCAATGAGCAGTTCTTC. This encodes CASSGRSGQGNEQFF.

CDR3 DNA sequence: TGCGCCAGCAGTGAGTCCGGGAGCACAGATACGCAGTATTTT. This codes for CASSESGSTDTQYF. The J gene is TRBJ2-3, the V gene TRBV10-1, with unresolved D. The CDR3 has 14 residues. The V end was cut by 0 bases, the J end by 0 bases, with 4 bases between. Germline CDR1 reads WNHNN; CDR2 reads SYGVQD (reference sequence).

The count of this clone is one. The CDR3 loop is CASSQGTASYEQYF. Here the CDR3 DNA reads TGCGCCAGCAGCCAGGGGACTGCTTCCTACGAGCAGTACTTC. V usage is TRBV4-1 and J usage is TRBJ2-7; TRBD2 is a possible D gene (6 bases). CDR1 is MGHRA and CDR2 is YSYEKL in the germline V gene. V lost 3 bases and J 1 base, leaving 10 bases between the germline ends. The CDR3 sequence is 14 residues long.

The V gene is TRBV5-6, the J gene TRBJ2-1; D is perhaps TRBD2 (5 bases). V was clipped by 0 bases and J by 10 bases, with 11 bases between them. Germline loops: CDR1 SGHDT, CDR2 YYEEEE. CDR3 length equals 13 residues. The DNA for the CDR3 is TGTGCCAGCAGCTTGGGGGCGGGCTGGGAGCAGTTCTTC. This codes for CASSLGAGWEQFF. Supplemented by reference TRBV5-6 and TRBJ2-1, the full variable domain reads DAGVTQSPTHLIKTRGQQVTLRCSPKSGHDTVSWYQQALGQGPQFIFQYYEEEERQRGNFPDRFSGHQFPNYSSELNVNALLLGDSALYLCASSLGAGWEQFFGPGTRLTVL.

This clone showed up just once. The chain links TRBV11-2 to TRBJ2-7; 8 bases map to TRBD2. Germline lookup yields CDR1 SGHAT and CDR2 FQNNGV. V lost 0 bases and J lost 3; bases outside the gene matches: 10. The CDR3 loop spans 17 amino acids. CDR3 bases: TGTGCCAGCAGCTTAGATAGGGGACTAGGGGCCCTCTACGAGCAGTACTTC. Translated: CASSLDRGLGALYEQYF.

This chain links TRBV7-8 with TRBJ1-5, with D perhaps matching TRBD1 (5 bases). The V and J ends lost 4 bases and 4 bases respectively, with 8 bases between them. The CDR3 has 13 amino acids. From germline, CDR1 is SGHVS and CDR2 FQNEAQ. The CDR3 loop reads CASSWGGNQPQHF. For the CDR3, the DNA is TGTGCCAGCAGCTGGGGCGGGAATCAGCCCCAGCATTTT.

This clone turned up a few times. This sequence joins TRBV5-4 and TRBJ2-7; D gene uncertain. CDR1 and CDR2 (germline): SGHNT, YYREEE (reference sequence). The CDR3 is made up of 13 amino acids. Trimming left V 5 bases short and J 0 bases short, with 9 bases between. The CDR3 region is CASRRDASYEQYF. CDR3 DNA: TGTGCCAGCAGGCGCGATGCCTCCTACGAGCAGTACTTC.

The chain has TRBV7-8 and TRBJ2-7; no clear D gene. From germline, CDR1 is SGHVS and CDR2 FQNEAQ. Trimming removed 0 bases from V and 3 bases from J, with 6 bases in between. The length of the CDR3 is 13 residues. CDR3 nucleotides: TGTGCCAGCAGCTTAGCACTGGACTACGAGCAGTACTTC. It codes for CASSLALDYEQYF.

The chain carries TRBV10-1 and TRBJ1-1, with D possibly being TRBD1 (5 bases). This CDR3 has 13 amino acids. CDR1 is WNHNN, CDR2 SYGVQD, per germline (reference sequence). The V and J ends lost 2 bases and 1 base respectively, with 5 bases between them. The CDR3 loop is CASSEGANTEAFF. CDR3 DNA: TGCGCCAGCAGTGAGGGGGCGAACACTGAAGCTTTCTTT.

Concerning this clone itself: This same CDR3 is encoded by further DNA sequences in the sample. The CDR3 is CASSPSGSYEQYF. For the CDR3, the DNA is TGTGCCAGCAGTCCCAGCGGGAGTTACGAGCAGTACTTC. The rearrangement uses TRBV27 and TRBJ2-7; 8 bases match TRBD2. The V segment lost 5 bases and the J segment 4 bases; nucleotides outside the gene matches: 4. This CDR3 contains 13 residues. Germline CDR1 and CDR2: MNHEY and SMNVEV (reference sequence).

The J gene is TRBJ1-2, the V gene TRBV6-5; D remains unclear. Per germline, CDR1 MNHEY and CDR2 SVGAGI. This CDR3 spans 14 amino acids. The germline V and J ends were trimmed by 10 bases and 0 bases, with 15 bases remaining between them. CDR3 coding DNA: TGTGCCACCACGAGGAGGGAATCTAACTATGGCTACACCTTC. Its protein is CATTRRESNYGYTF.

The gene calls are TRBV2 and TRBJ1-5, with D uncertain. The CDR3 runs 12 residues. Germline lookup yields CDR1 SNHLY and CDR2 FYNNEI. Trimming pared 4 bases from V and 3 bases from J, leaving 4 bases between. The CDR3 here is CASSATNQPQHF. CDR3 DNA sequence: TGTGCCAGCAGTGCAACCAATCAGCCCCAGCATTTT.

The chain employs TRBV4-1 and TRBJ1-5, with 7 bases aligning to TRBD1. This CDR3 has 13 amino acids. After removal of 3 bases from V and 11 bases from J, the junction contained 7 bases not matched to a gene. Germline CDR1 MGHRA, CDR2 YSYEKL. The CDR3 spells CASSQGTARTQHF. CDR3 sequence (DNA): TGCGCCAGCAGCCAGGGGACAGCTCGGACCCAGCATTTT.

Comment on this clone: The same CDR3 arises from other DNA sequences in this sample as well. The rearrangement joins TRBV13 to TRBJ2-7, with TRBD1 as a possible D gene (5 bases). Trimming cost V 5 bases and J 5 bases, with 19 bases left between them. This CDR3 has 15 amino acids. CDR1 and CDR2 (germline): PRHDT, FYEKMQ (reference sequence). The CDR3 DNA sequence: TGTGCCAGCAGCACAAGACAGCGTCCAGGACACGAGCAGTACTTC. It yields the protein CASSTRQRPGHEQYF.

The chain combines TRBV14 with TRBJ2-3; D unresolved. The germline V and J ends were trimmed by 0 bases and 3 bases, with 16 bases remaining between them. Germline V gives CDR1 SGHDN, CDR2 FVKESK. The CDR3 totals 17 residues. The CDR3 sequence is CASSQDSTPILTDTQYF. Written as DNA, the CDR3 is TGTGCCAGCAGCCAAGACTCCACCCCGATCCTTACAGATACGCAGTATTTT.